This TCR beta chain appears in the sequencing data of a study of blood T cell repertoires in COVID-19. This clone was observed once. V was cut by 2 bases and J by 7 bases, with 21 bases left in between. Germline V gives CDR1 LGHDT, CDR2 YNNKEL (reference sequence). CDR3 length: 18 residues. Per the study methods: Estimates of nucleated cell counts were drawn from the amplification of reference gene primers. Some clones are missing from TCRdb's copy, which holds only in-frame ones; the method was immunoSEQ multiplex PCR. For V, J and clone size, that table is used; D and trimming come from the DNA. The sample yields 150,000 to 200,000 clones, roughly nine tenths seen once.

Source material: peripheral blood. The sequence derives from a woman of 80 years or more in a cohort sampled during active or convalescent COVID-19. This sequence joins TRBV3-1 (or the pseudogene TRBV3-2) and TRBJ1-6; D is unresolved. The chain's CDR3 is CASSQPPGTTAGNSPLHF. The DNA for the CDR3 is TGTGCCAGCAGCCAACCTCCGGGCACTACAGCGGGGAATTCACCCCTCCACTTT.